Detailed here is one T cell receptor beta chain. These data come from a study of blood T cell repertoires in COVID-19. Everyone who took part was 18 to 89 years old, and they came from some 23 US areas. Recovered status in Cohort 3 required two negative PCRs, clearance, or symptom resolution. The assay was immunoSEQ multiplex PCR, and TCRdb's table has in-frame clones only and misses some. The sample has a few hundred thousand clones; around 89% are singletons. The TCR was taken from a man between 40 and 49 years old who had recovered from COVID-19. The sample consisted of PBMCs or T cells enriched from blood (not recorded which).

CDR3 DNA: TGTGCCAGCAGCCAAGAAAAACTAGCGGGACCGAACACCGGGGAGCTGTTTTTT. It translates to CASSQEKLAGPNTGELFF. V and J are TRBV3-1 (or the pseudogene TRBV3-2) and TRBJ2-2; TRBD2 aligns across 10 bases. This CDR3 has 18 amino acids. With 0 bases clipped from V and 0 bases from J, the junction kept 4 bases outside the gene matches. Germline CDR1 is LGHDT and CDR2 is YNNKEL (reference sequence).